The present T cell receptor beta chain was sequenced within a study of cytomegalovirus exposure and HLA in healthy donors. Study summary: Early release data held about 85 million unique TCRs from HLA-typed donors. General study points: Productive status was seen about 90% or about 30% of the time for most TCR beta V segments in an earlier analysis.

The study ran its PCR with 60 Vbeta and 13 Jbeta primers. Measured with immunoSEQ multiplex PCR; TCRdb has only the in-frame clones, and not every one. The top ten clones hold about 7% of a sample with some 120,000 clones, around 83% of them seen once. Turning to this clone: As yet, its antigen is unknown.

At collection, donors were nominally healthy, but unrecorded immune exposures were probable. The TCR was taken from a woman in her twenties or thirties in good health and CMV-seropositive. Specimen: PBMCs.

CDR3: CASSLQGSGELFF. The CDR3 DNA follows: TGCGCCAGCAGCCTCCAGGGGTCCGGGGAGCTGTTTTTT. This sequence joins TRBV5-1 and TRBJ2-2; D possibly corresponds to TRBD1 (6 bases). Germline V gene sequence: CDR1 SGHRS, CDR2 YFSETQ. The length of the CDR3 is 13 residues. With 4 bases removed from V and 6 bases from J, the gap between germline ends came to 10 bases.